The 28 T cell receptor beta chains listed next were all sequenced from one sample in a study of cytomegalovirus exposure and HLA in healthy donors. PCR primers comprised 60 Vbeta and 13 Jbeta primers. The data were produced by immunoSEQ multiplex PCR, yet TCRdb's version contains in-frame clones alone and is incomplete. The sample comprises about 150,000 clones, around 80% of which are singletons, and roughly 12% rests with the top ten. Material: PBMCs. The receptors shown here come from a man aged 18 to 30 in good health and CMV-seropositive.

Of note for this clone: An end of the junction differs from the germline gene, which may be a read error. The chain links TRBV28 to TRBJ1-2; D ambiguous. The germline gives CDR1 MDHEN, CDR2 SYDVKM. This CDR3 has 9 amino acids. The CDR3 nucleotides read TGTGCCAGCAGTCCCTCCCTCCCCTTC. Its translation is CASSPSLPF.

CDR3 in DNA: TGTGCCAGCAGTTTGGGGTGGGGGGGGTTGTTCTTC. It yields the protein CASSLGWGGLFF. V gene TRBV27 combines with J gene TRBJ2-1, with 7 bases matching TRBD2. The CDR3 has 12 amino acids. Per the germline V gene, CDR1 is MNHEY and CDR2 is SMNVEV (reference sequence). V lost 3 bases to trimming and J lost 15 bases; unmatched junction nucleotides: 8.

In its sample, this clone was seen a few times. The chain combines TRBV7-2 with TRBJ1-2, with unresolved D. The CDR3 consists of 13 residues. V was trimmed by 4 bases and J by 7 bases, leaving 13 bases between them. Germline V gene lookup returns CDR1 SGHTA and CDR2 FQGNSA. The CDR3 protein is CASSSDGVGGYTF. In DNA, the CDR3 is TGTGCCAGCAGCTCTGACGGGGTGGGTGGCTACACCTTC. The full variable domain, rest sourced from reference TRBV7-2 and TRBJ1-2, is GAGVSQSPSNKVTEKGKDVELRCDPISGHTALYWYRQSLGQGLEFLIYFQGNSAPDKSGLPSDRFSAERTGGSVSTLTIQRTQQEDSAVYLCASSSDGVGGYTFGSGTRLTVV.

The CDR3 is CASSLYAANYGYTF. As DNA, the CDR3 is TGCGCCAGCAGCTTGTATGCAGCGAACTATGGCTACACCTTC. The chain links TRBV5-1 to TRBJ1-2; D not certain. This CDR3 spans 14 amino acids. CDR1 is SGHRS and CDR2 is YFSETQ in the germline V gene. Trimming took off 1 base at V and 2 bases at J, with 9 bases between the two ends. Drawing the rest from reference TRBV5-1 and TRBJ1-2, the complete variable domain is KAGVTQTPRYLIKTRGQQVTLSCSPISGHRSVSWYQQTPGQGLQFLFEYFSETQRNKGNFPGRFSGRQFSNSRSEMNVSTLELGDSALYLCASSLYAANYGYTFGSGTRLTVV.

The rearrangement links TRBV2 to TRBJ2-7; D possibly corresponds to TRBD1 (5 bases). The CDR3 is 13 residues long. From germline, CDR1 is SNHLY and CDR2 FYNNEI. V lost 4 bases to trimming and J lost 6 bases, with 13 bases between them. CDR3 coding DNA: TGTGCCAGCAGTGCGCGGCAGGGCGGCGAGCAGTACTTC. This sequence encodes CASSARQGGEQYF.

The rearrangement uses TRBV2 and TRBJ1-5, with 8 bases fitting TRBD1. V was pared by 6 bases and J by 2 bases, with 6 bases of the junction left unmatched. From germline, CDR1 is SNHLY and CDR2 FYNNEI. The CDR3 is 15 amino acids. The CDR3 DNA follows: TGTGCCAGCAGAGTACAGGGGGGTGGCAATCAGCCCCAGCATTTT. Protein sequence: CASRVQGGGNQPQHF.

The DNA of the CDR3 is TGTGCCAGCAGCTTAGCTGGACTAGCGGGAATTCCCGGGGAGCTGTTTTTT. It specifies CASSLAGLAGIPGELFF. V gene TRBV7-2 combines with J gene TRBJ2-2, with 12 bases aligning to TRBD2. J gave up 6 bases and V 0 bases, and 5 bases lay outside the gene matches. The CDR3 spans 17 residues. Germline V gives CDR1 SGHTA, CDR2 FQGNSA.

This clone was observed a handful of times. The V gene is TRBV19, the J gene TRBJ2-5; TRBD2 matches 8 bases. Germline CDR1 reads LNHDA; CDR2 reads SQIVND (reference sequence). The CDR3 loop spans 14 amino acids. V was clipped by 6 bases and J by 4 bases; unmatched bases: 7. CDR3 nucleotide sequence: TGTGCCAGTAGCCGGGGACTAGTTCGAGAGACCCAGTACTTC. Amino acid sequence: CASSRGLVRETQYF.

Only a few counts were recorded for this clone. The J gene is TRBJ2-3, the V gene TRBV5-1, with D possibly matching TRBD2 (5 bases). V was pared by 4 bases and J by 5 bases, with 17 bases between. The germline V gene has CDR1 SGHRS and CDR2 YFSETQ. The CDR3 covers 15 residues. CDR3 sequence reads: CASSLQTGEGDTQYF. The CDR3 DNA reads TGCGCCAGCAGCCTACAGACGGGTGAGGGAGATACGCAGTATTTT. Full variable domain (rest looked up from reference TRBV5-1 and TRBJ2-3): KAGVTQTPRYLIKTRGQQVTLSCSPISGHRSVSWYQQTPGQGLQFLFEYFSETQRNKGNFPGRFSGRQFSNSRSEMNVSTLELGDSALYLCASSLQTGEGDTQYFGPGTRLTVL.

The V and J genes are TRBV28 and TRBJ1-3, with a weak D call TRBD1 (5 bases). Germline V CDR1 and CDR2: MDHEN, SYDVKM. The CDR3 has 16 residues. V was cut by 6 bases and J by 0 bases, with 15 bases left in between. The CDR3 nucleotides read TGTGCCAGCAGGGCGGGGGGACCATACTCTGGAAACACCATATATTTT. It codes for CASRAGGPYSGNTIYF.

This clone turned up a few times. The J gene is TRBJ2-3, the V gene TRBV9, with D possibly TRBD2 on 6 matching bases. The CDR3 consists of 15 residues. V shed 0 bases and J shed 4 bases, with 12 bases lying between them. CDR1 and CDR2 (germline): SGDLS, YYNGEE. This CDR3 reads CASSVDRLASDTQYF. CDR3 nucleotide sequence: TGTGCCAGCAGCGTAGATCGGCTAGCGTCAGATACGCAGTATTTT.

The J gene is TRBJ2-7, the V gene TRBV5-1; 11 positions match TRBD2. Looked up from germline, CDR1 is SGHRS and CDR2 is YFSETQ. The CDR3 has 15 residues. With 2 bases clipped from V and 2 bases from J, the junction kept 3 bases outside the gene matches. The CDR3, as DNA: TGCGCCAGCAGCTTAGGACTAGCGGGTCCCTACGAGCAGTACTTC. As protein: CASSLGLAGPYEQYF. Variable domain in full (rest from reference TRBV5-1 and TRBJ2-7): KAGVTQTPRYLIKTRGQQVTLSCSPISGHRSVSWYQQTPGQGLQFLFEYFSETQRNKGNFPGRFSGRQFSNSRSEMNVSTLELGDSALYLCASSLGLAGPYEQYFGPGTRLTVT.

This chain links TRBV9 with TRBJ2-2; TRBD2 matches at 8 bases. J lost 7 bases, V lost 0 bases, and 11 bases had no gene match. The germline V gene encodes CDR1 SGDLS and CDR2 YYNGEE. The CDR3 is made up of 17 amino acids. DNA of the CDR3: TGTGCCAGCAGCGTAGGGGCGGGAGGTACCTTACGCGGGGAGCTGTTTTTT. It yields the protein CASSVGAGGTLRGELFF.

The J gene is TRBJ1-5, the V gene TRBV4-1, with D perhaps matching TRBD1 (5 bases). Germline loops: CDR1 MGHRA, CDR2 YSYEKL. There are 13 residues in the CDR3. V gave up 5 bases and J gave up 7 bases, with 12 bases separating them. The CDR3 DNA reads TGCGCCAGCAGCGTACAGGCTCAGCAGCCCCAGCATTTT. Its translation is CASSVQAQQPQHF.

The count of this clone is one. The chain has TRBV7-9 and TRBJ2-7; 13 bases fit TRBD2. The junction had 13 bases not matched to a gene; V was cut back by 1 base and J by 7 bases. The CDR3 covers 18 residues. Germline V gene lookup returns CDR1 SEHNR and CDR2 FQNEAQ (reference sequence). Here the CDR3 reads CASSLGGRLAGGLWEQYF. The CDR3, as DNA: TGTGCCAGCAGCTTAGGAGGTCGACTAGCGGGAGGTCTATGGGAGCAGTACTTC.

The gene calls are TRBV5-1 and TRBJ1-1; no definite D call. The V gene's germline CDR1 is SGHRS and CDR2 YFSETQ. This CDR3 has 16 amino acids. V lost 0 bases, J lost 5 bases, and 17 bases lay in between. Here the CDR3 reads CASSLVAGLGRTEAFF. The CDR3 bases are TGCGCCAGCAGCTTGGTGGCGGGCTTAGGGAGGACTGAAGCTTTCTTT.

This sequence joins TRBV5-7 and TRBJ2-3, with a weak D call TRBD1 (6 bases). TRBV5-7 is treated as an ORF (open reading frame) with a function not yet certain. V gave up 0 bases and J gave up 3 bases, with 14 bases separating them. This CDR3 is built from 16 residues. Written as DNA, the CDR3 is TGTGCCAGCAGCTTGGTAAGGACAGTTTGGACAGATACGCAGTATTTT. It encodes CASSLVRTVWTDTQYF.

The chain uses TRBV5-1 and TRBJ2-5; TRBD1 agrees at 8 bases. In germline, CDR1 is SGHRS, CDR2 YFSETQ. The trim removed 3 bases at V and 5 bases at J, leaving 15 bases unmatched. CDR3 size: 17 residues. This CDR3 is CASSSTLPTGVEETQYF. The CDR3 DNA sequence: TGCGCCAGCAGCTCGACACTCCCGACAGGGGTCGAGGAGACCCAGTACTTC.

This sequence joins TRBV6-1 and TRBJ1-2; no clear D gene. CDR1 and CDR2 (germline): MNHNS, SASEGT. The V end lost 2 bases, the J end lost 8 bases, and 12 bases lay between the germline ends. The CDR3 sequence is 13 residues long. This chain's CDR3 is CASSERSERGYTF. For the CDR3, the DNA is TGTGCCAGCAGTGAACGATCCGAGAGGGGCTACACCTTC.

This clone has a single count. The chain couples TRBV4-2 to TRBJ1-4; possibly TRBD1 for D (6 bases). The V gene's germline CDR1 is LGHNA and CDR2 YNFKEQ. Trimming pared 7 bases from V and 8 bases from J, leaving 11 bases between. This CDR3 comprises 12 residues. The CDR3 bases are TGTGCCAGCAAGAGTGGGGGCGAAAAACTGTTTTTT. As protein: CASKSGGEKLFF.

The rearrangement uses TRBV5-1 and TRBJ2-2; 10 bases map to TRBD1. J gave up 6 bases and V 5 bases, and 1 base lay outside the gene matches. Germline V CDR1 and CDR2: SGHRS, YFSETQ. This CDR3 contains 13 residues. CDR3 DNA sequence: TGCGCCAGCAGAGGGACAGGGGCCGGGGAGCTGTTTTTT. Protein product: CASRGTGAGELFF.

Here the CDR3 reads CASRPPGQGKGYTF. CDR3 bases: TGTGCCAGCAGACCACCGGGACAGGGCAAGGGCTACACCTTC. The chain combines TRBV6-6 with TRBJ1-2, with 9 bases fitting TRBD1. Trimming cost V 6 bases and J 8 bases; bases outside gene matches: 10. CDR3 length: 14 residues. Per the germline V gene, CDR1 is MNHNY and CDR2 is SVGAGI (reference sequence).

The chain combines TRBV28 with TRBJ2-7; D may be TRBD1 (5 bases). Germline-derived CDR1 and CDR2 are MDHEN and SYDVKM. V lost 2 bases and J 8 bases, leaving 10 bases between the germline ends. The CDR3 runs to 12 residues. CDR3 coding DNA: TGTGCCAGCAGTTTAAAGAACAGGCAGCAGTACTTC. Translated: CASSLKNRQQYF.

The J gene is TRBJ1-1, the V gene TRBV5-1; D is ambiguous. Deletions cut 2 bases from V and 2 bases from J, with 7 bases between. CDR3 length: 13 amino acids. CDR1 and CDR2 from the germline V gene are SGHRS and YFSETQ. The CDR3 is CASSLQKNTEAFF. CDR3 in DNA: TGCGCCAGCAGCTTACAGAAAAACACTGAAGCTTTCTTT. Looking up the rest from reference TRBV5-1 and TRBJ1-1 gives the full variable domain: KAGVTQTPRYLIKTRGQQVTLSCSPISGHRSVSWYQQTPGQGLQFLFEYFSETQRNKGNFPGRFSGRQFSNSRSEMNVSTLELGDSALYLCASSLQKNTEAFFGQGTRLTVV.

The chain couples TRBV7-9 to TRBJ1-1; perhaps TRBD1 as D (6 bases). The germline gives CDR1 SEHNR, CDR2 FQNEAQ (reference sequence). The CDR3 is made up of 15 amino acids. Deletions cut 5 bases from V and 0 bases from J, with 13 bases between. CDR3 in DNA: TGTGCCAGCAGCCCTCAAGGGGGTTTGAACACTGAAGCTTTCTTT. Its translation is CASSPQGGLNTEAFF. The full variable domain, rest sourced from reference TRBV7-9 and TRBJ1-1, is DTGVSQNPRHKITKRGQNVTFRCDPISEHNRLYWYRQTLGQGPEFLTYFQNEAQLEKSRLLSDRFSAERPKGSFSTLEIQRTEQGDSAMYLCASSPQGGLNTEAFFGQGTRLTVV.

This clone was detected a few times. The chain joins TRBV10-2 to TRBJ2-1; 7 bases match TRBD2. With 8 bases clipped from V and 15 bases from J, the junction kept 10 bases outside the gene matches. The CDR3 consists of 11 residues. Germline values: CDR1 WSHSY, CDR2 SAAADI. The CDR3 coding sequence is TGCGCCAGCCGGGAGGACAAATTGGTGTTCTTC. It is translated as CASREDKLVFF.

The chain couples TRBV30 to TRBJ1-5, with a weak D call TRBD1 (6 bases). This CDR3 has 15 residues. Trimming removed 2 bases from V and 6 bases from J, with 17 bases in between. Germline V lookup: CDR1 GTSNPN, CDR2 SVGIG (reference sequence). The CDR3 coding sequence is TGTGCCTGGAGTCCAACAACAGGGATCGGTCAGCCCCAGCATTTT. Encoded protein: CAWSPTTGIGQPQHF.

The chain links TRBV5-1 to TRBJ2-5; 12 bases fit TRBD2. The CDR3 runs to 16 residues. The germline gives CDR1 SGHRS, CDR2 YFSETQ. The V and J ends lost 4 bases and 5 bases, in that order; junction bases with no gene match: 9. For the CDR3, the DNA is TGCGCCAGCAGCCAACTAGCGGGAGGTTTCCAGGAGACCCAGTACTTC. Translating it yields CASSQLAGGFQETQYF.